Following are 2 T cell receptor beta chains from one sample sequenced in a study of T cells in Graves' hyperthyroidism and ophthalmopathy. What was amplified from RNA transcripts were TCR beta CDR3 regions. With the HTBI primer set, the TCR CDR3 went through a first round of RT-PCR. TCRdb recomputed calls from the multiplex PCR reads with MiXCR, one row per CDR3 protein. The table has about 640,000 distinct CDR3 sequences, 20% seen once. Sequencing was carried out using blood. The receptors here all came from a young man with Graves' ophthalmopathy.

This clonotype was seen more than once but under ten times. The gene calls are TRBV12-3 or TRBV12-4 and TRBJ1-3, with TRBD1 matching 7 bases. J was trimmed by 3 bases and V by 5 bases; bases with no gene match: 4. The CDR3 runs 14 residues. The CDR3 protein is CASSPGGVGNTIYF. The CDR3 DNA is TGTGCCAGCAGTCCAGGGGGGGTTGGAAACACCATATATTTT.

The chain recombines TRBV13 with TRBJ1-1; D unresolved. This CDR3 is built from 15 residues. CDR1 PRHDT and CDR2 FYEKMQ come from the germline V gene (reference sequence). V shed 2 bases and J shed 1 base, with 11 bases lying between them. The CDR3 coding sequence is TGTGCCAGCAGCTTACATCGGCGTGCGAACACTGAAGCTTTCTTT. Translated: CASSLHRRANTEAFF.